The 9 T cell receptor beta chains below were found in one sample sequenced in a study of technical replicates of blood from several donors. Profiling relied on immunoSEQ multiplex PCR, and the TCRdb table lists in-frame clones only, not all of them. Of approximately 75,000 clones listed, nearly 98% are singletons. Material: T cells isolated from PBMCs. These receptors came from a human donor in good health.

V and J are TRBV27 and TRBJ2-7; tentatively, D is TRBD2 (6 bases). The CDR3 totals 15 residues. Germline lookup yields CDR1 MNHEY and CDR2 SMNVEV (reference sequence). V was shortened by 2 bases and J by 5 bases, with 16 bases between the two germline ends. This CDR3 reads CASSLGGWGTNEQYF. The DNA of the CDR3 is TGTGCCAGCAGTTTAGGAGGGTGGGGGACGAACGAGCAGTACTTC.

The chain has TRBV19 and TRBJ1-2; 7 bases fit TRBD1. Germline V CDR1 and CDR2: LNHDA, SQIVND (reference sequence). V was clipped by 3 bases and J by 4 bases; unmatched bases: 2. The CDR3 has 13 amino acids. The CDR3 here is CASSMGTVYGYTF. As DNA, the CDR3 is TGTGCCAGTAGTATGGGGACAGTCTATGGCTACACCTTC.

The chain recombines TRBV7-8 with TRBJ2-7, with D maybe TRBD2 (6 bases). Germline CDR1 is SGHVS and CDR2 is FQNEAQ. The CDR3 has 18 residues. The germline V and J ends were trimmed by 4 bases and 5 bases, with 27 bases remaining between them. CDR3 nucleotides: TGTGCCAGCAGCTCCCCTAGGAGGGTGGCGGCCAGGGAGCACGAGCAGTACTTC. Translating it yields CASSSPRRVAAREHEQYF.

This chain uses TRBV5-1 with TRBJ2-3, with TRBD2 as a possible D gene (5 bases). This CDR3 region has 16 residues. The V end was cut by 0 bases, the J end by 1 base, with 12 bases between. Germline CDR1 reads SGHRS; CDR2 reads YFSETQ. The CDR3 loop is CASSLGAAGGTDTQYF. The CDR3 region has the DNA TGCGCCAGCAGCTTGGGAGCGGCAGGTGGCACAGATACGCAGTATTTT.

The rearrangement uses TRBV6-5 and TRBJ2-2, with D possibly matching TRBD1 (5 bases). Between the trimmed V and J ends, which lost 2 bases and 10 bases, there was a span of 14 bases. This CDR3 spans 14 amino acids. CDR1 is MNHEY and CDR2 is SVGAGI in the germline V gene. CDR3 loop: CASSYGRPREELFF. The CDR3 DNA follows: TGTGCCAGCAGTTACGGGCGACCCAGGGAGGAGCTGTTTTTT.

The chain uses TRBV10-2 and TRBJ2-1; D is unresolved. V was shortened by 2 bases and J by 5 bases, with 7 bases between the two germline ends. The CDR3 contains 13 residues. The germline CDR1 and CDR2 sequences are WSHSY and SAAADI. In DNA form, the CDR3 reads TGCGCCAGCAGTGAGACATACGACAATGAGCAGTTCTTC. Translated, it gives CASSETYDNEQFF.

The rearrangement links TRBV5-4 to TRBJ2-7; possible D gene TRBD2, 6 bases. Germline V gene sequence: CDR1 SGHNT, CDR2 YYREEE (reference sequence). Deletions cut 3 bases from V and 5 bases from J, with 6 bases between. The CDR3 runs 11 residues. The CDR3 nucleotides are TGTGCCAGCAGCTGGGGGGACGAGCAGTACTTC. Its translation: CASSWGDEQYF. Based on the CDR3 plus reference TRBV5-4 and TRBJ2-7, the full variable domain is ETGVTQSPTHLIKTRGQQVTLRCSSQSGHNTVSWYQQALGQGPQFIFQYYREEENGRGNFPPRFSGLQFPNYSSELNVNALELDDSALYLCASSWGDEQYFGPGTRLTVT.

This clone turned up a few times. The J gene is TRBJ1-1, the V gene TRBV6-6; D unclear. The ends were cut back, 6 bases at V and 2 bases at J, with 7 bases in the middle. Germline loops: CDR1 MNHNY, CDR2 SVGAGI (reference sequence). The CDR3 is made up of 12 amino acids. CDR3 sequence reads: CASSVTNTEAFF. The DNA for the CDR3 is TGTGCCAGCAGCGTCACAAACACTGAAGCTTTCTTT.

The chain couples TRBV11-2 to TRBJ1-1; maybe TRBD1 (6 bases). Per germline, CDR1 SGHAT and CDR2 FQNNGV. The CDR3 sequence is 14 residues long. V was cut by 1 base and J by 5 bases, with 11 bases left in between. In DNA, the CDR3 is TGTGCCAGCAGCTTAGGGATCCAGGGGACTGAAGCTTTCTTT. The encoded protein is CASSLGIQGTEAFF. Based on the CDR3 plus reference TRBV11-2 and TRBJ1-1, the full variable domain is EAGVAQSPRYKIIEKRQSVAFWCNPISGHATLYWYQQILGQGPKLLIQFQNNGVVDDSQLPKDRFSAERLKGVDSTLKIQPAKLEDSAVYLCASSLGIQGTEAFFGQGTRLTVV.